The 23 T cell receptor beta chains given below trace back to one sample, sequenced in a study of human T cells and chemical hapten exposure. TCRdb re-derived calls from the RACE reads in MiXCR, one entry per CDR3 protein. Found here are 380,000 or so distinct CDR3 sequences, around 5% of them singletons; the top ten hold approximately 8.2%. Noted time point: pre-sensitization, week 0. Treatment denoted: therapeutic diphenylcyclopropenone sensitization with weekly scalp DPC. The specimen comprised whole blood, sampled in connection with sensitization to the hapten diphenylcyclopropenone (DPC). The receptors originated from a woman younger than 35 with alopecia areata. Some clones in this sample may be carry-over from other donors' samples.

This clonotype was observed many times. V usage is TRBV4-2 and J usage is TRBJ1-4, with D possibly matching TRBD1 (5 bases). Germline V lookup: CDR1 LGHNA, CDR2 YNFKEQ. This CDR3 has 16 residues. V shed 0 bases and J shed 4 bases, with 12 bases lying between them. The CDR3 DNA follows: TGTGCCAGCAGCCAAGAAATCACAGGTGGTAATGAAAAACTGTTTTTT. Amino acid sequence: CASSQEITGGNEKLFF.

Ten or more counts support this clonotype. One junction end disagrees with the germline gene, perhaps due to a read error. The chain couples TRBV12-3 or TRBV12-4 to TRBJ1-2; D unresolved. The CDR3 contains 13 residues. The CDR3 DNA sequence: TGCGCCAGCAGCTTGTCGGGTAGCTATGGCTACACCTTC. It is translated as CASSLSGSYGYTF.

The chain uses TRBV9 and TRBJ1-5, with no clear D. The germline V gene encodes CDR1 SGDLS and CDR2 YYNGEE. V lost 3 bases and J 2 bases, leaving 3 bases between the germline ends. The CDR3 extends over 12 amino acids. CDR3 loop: CASSARNQPQHF. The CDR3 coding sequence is TGTGCCAGCAGCGCCCGCAATCAGCCCCAGCATTTT.

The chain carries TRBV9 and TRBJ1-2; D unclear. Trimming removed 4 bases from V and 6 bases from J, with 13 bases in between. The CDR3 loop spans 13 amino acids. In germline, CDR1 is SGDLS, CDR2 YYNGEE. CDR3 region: CASSPRREDGYTF. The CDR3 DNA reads TGTGCCAGCAGCCCGAGGAGGGAGGATGGCTACACCTTC.

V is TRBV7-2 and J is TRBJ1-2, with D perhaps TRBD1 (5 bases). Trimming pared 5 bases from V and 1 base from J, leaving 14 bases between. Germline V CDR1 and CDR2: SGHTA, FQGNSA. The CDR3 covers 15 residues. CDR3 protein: CASSLFDSRNYGYTF. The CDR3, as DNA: TGTGCCAGCAGCCTCTTCGACAGCCGTAACTATGGCTACACCTTC. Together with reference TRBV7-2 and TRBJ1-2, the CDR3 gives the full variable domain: GAGVSQSPSNKVTEKGKDVELRCDPISGHTALYWYRQSLGQGLEFLIYFQGNSAPDKSGLPSDRFSAERTGGSVSTLTIQRTQQEDSAVYLCASSLFDSRNYGYTFGSGTRLTVV.

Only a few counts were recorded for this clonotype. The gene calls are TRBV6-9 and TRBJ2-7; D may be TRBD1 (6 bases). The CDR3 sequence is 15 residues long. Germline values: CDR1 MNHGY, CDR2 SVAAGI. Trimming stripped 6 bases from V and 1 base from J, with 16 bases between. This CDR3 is CASSTGQPESYEQYF. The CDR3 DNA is TGTGCCAGCAGCACAGGACAGCCAGAATCCTACGAGCAGTACTTC.

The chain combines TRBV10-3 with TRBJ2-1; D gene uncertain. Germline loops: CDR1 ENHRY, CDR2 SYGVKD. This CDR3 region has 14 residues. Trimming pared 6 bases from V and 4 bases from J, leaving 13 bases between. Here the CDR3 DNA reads TGTGCCATCAGAAGCTCCTTAGGTTACAATGAGCAGTTCTTC. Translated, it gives CAIRSSLGYNEQFF.

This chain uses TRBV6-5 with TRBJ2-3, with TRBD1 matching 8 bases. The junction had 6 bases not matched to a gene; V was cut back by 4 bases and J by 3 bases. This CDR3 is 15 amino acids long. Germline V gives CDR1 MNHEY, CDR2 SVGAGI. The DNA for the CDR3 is TGTGCCAGCAGTTTCCGGGACAGGTTTACAGATACGCAGTATTTT. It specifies CASSFRDRFTDTQYF.

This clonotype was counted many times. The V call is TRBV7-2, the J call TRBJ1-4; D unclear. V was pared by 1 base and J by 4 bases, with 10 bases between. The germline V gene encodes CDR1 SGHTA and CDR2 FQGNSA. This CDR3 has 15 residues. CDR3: CASSLVADINEKLFF. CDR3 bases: TGTGCCAGCAGCTTAGTGGCAGATATTAATGAAAAACTGTTTTTT.

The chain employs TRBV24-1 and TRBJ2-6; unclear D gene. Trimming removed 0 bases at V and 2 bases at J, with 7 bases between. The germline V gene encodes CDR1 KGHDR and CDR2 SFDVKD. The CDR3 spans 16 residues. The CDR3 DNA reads TGTGCCACCAGTGATTTGACGGGTCCTGGGGCCAACGTCCTGACTTTC. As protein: CATSDLTGPGANVLTF.

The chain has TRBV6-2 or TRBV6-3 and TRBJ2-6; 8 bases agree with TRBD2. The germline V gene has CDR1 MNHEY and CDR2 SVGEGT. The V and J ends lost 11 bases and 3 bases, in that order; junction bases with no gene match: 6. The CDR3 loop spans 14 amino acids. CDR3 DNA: TGTGCCTGCGGGAGGACTAGTGGGGCCAACGTCCTGACTTTC. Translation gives CACGRTSGANVLTF.

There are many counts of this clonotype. DNA of the CDR3: TGTGCCAGCAGCTACCAAGGCAGCACAGATACGCAGTATTTT. This codes for CASSYQGSTDTQYF. The V call is TRBV7-2, the J call TRBJ2-3; D is uncertain. The CDR3 contains 14 residues. Between the trimmed V and J ends, which lost 4 bases and 0 bases, there was a span of 8 bases. Germline-derived CDR1 and CDR2 are SGHTA and FQGNSA.

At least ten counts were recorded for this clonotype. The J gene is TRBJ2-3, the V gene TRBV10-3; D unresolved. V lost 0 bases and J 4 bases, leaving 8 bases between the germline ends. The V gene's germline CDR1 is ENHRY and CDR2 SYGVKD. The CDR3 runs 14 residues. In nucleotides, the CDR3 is TGTGCCATCAGTGAGTCAGAAGTCGCAGATACGCAGTATTTT. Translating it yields CAISESEVADTQYF.

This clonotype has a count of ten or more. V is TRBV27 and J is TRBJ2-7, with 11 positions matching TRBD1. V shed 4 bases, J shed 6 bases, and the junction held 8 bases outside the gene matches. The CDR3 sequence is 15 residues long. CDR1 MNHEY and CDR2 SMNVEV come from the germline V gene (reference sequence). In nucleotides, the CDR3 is TGTGCCAGCAGTTCCCCGGACAGGGGGCTTTTCGAGCAGTACTTC. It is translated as CASSSPDRGLFEQYF.

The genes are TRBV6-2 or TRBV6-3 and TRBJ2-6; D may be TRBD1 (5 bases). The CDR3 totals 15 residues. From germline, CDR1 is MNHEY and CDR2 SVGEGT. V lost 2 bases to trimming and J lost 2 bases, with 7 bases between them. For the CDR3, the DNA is TGTGCCAGCAGTTACGGCAGGGCTGGGGCCAACGTCCTGACTTTC. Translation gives CASSYGRAGANVLTF.

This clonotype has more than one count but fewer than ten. The CDR3 reads CAISESGPGDSNQPQHF. CDR3 DNA sequence: TGTGCCATCAGTGAGTCCGGGCCAGGGGATAGCAATCAGCCCCAGCATTTT. The chain joins TRBV10-3 to TRBJ1-5, with D possibly TRBD1 on 6 matching bases. V was pared by 0 bases and J by 0 bases, with 12 bases between. CDR1 ENHRY and CDR2 SYGVKD come from the germline V gene. This CDR3 contains 17 residues.

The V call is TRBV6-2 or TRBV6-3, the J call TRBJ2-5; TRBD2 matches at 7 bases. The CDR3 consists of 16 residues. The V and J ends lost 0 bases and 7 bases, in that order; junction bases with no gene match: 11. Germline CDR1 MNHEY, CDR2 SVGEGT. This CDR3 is CASSYSPGREGLTQYF. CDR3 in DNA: TGTGCCAGCAGTTACTCCCCCGGCAGGGAGGGCTTGACCCAGTACTTC.

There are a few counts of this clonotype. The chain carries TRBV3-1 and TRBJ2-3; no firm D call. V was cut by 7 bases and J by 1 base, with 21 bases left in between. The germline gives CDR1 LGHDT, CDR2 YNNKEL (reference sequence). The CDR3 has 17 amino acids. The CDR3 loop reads CASTILDRAWGTDTQYF. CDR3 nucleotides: TGTGCCAGCACCATTCTCGACCGGGCCTGGGGCACAGATACGCAGTATTTT.

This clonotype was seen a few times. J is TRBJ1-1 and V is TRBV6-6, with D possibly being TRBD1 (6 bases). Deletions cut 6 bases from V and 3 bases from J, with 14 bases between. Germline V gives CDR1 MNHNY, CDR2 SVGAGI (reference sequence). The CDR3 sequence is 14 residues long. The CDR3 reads CASSTGRSHTEAFF. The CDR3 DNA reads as TGTGCCAGCAGCACAGGGCGGTCGCACACTGAAGCTTTCTTT.

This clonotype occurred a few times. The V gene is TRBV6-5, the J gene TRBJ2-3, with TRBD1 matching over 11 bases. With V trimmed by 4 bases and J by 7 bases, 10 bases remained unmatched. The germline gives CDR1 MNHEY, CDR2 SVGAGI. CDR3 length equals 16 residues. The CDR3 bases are TGTGCCAGCAGTTCTCCCCGGGACAGGGGGATTAATACGCAGTATTTT. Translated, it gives CASSSPRDRGINTQYF.

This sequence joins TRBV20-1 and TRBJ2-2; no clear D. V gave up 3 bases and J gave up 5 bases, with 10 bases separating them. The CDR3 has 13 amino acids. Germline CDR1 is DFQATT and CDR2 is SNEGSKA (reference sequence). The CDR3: CSASPERTGELFF. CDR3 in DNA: TGCAGTGCTAGCCCAGAAAGGACCGGGGAGCTGTTTTTT.

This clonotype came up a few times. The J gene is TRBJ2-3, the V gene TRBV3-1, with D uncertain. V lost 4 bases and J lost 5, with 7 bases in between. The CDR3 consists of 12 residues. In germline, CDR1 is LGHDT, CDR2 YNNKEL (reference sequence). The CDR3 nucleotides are TGTGCCAGCAGCCGAGATGAAGATACGCAGTATTTT. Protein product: CASSRDEDTQYF.

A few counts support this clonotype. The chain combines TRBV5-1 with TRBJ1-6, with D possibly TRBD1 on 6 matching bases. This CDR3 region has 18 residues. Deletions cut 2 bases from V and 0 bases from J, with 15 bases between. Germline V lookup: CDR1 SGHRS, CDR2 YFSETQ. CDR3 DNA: TGCGCCAGCAGCTTCGGGACGGGACAAGGCTCCTATAATTCACCCCTCCACTTT. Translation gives CASSFGTGQGSYNSPLHF.